Included here is one TCR beta chain sequence, with context. Its target is not known. From germline, CDR1 is LNHNV and CDR2 YYDKDF (reference sequence). This CDR3 has 15 residues. V shed 2 bases, J shed 5 bases, and the junction held 6 bases outside the gene matches. This record comes from a study of T cells in Graves' hyperthyroidism and ophthalmopathy. Findings of the study overall: Stable hyperthyroidism was told apart from ophthalmopathy by a model built on 13 V-J features.

Newly diagnosed hyperthyroidism patients aged 18 to 65 years had disease lasting under 2 months. The source material, RNA transcripts, was used to amplify TCR beta CDR3 regions. The HTBI primer set served for first-round RT-PCR of the TCR CDR3. One entry per CDR3 protein, called by TCRdb with MiXCR from the multiplex PCR reads. Among under 700,000 distinct CDR3 sequences listed, more than 45% were seen once. This rearrangement joins TRBV15 to TRBJ2-5, with 9 positions matching TRBD1. The origin of this receptor is a woman aged 18 to 35 with Graves' hyperthyroidism. The source material was peripheral blood or thyroid tissue (not recorded which). In nucleotides, the CDR3 is TGTGCCACCAGCAGACGGACAGGGGATGGGGAGACCCAGTACTTC. Residues: CATSRRTGDGETQYF. Variable domain in full (rest from reference TRBV15 and TRBJ2-5): DAMVIQNPRYQVTQFGKPVTLSCSQTLNHNVMYWYQQKSSQAPKLLFHYYDKDFNNEADTPDNFQSRRPNTSFCFLDIRSPGLGDTAMYLCATSRRTGDGETQYFGPGTRLLVL.